Presented here are 31 T cell receptor beta chains from one specimen sequenced in a study of T cell responses to AZD1222 COVID-19 vaccine (dated by TCRdb to the early 2020s). Sample time point, as interpreted from the label and publication: about 28 days (+/-7) after the second vaccine dose. Preparation of the library involved the immunoSEQ multiplex PCR assay. Held by TCRdb, this immuneACCESS table contains in-frame sequences only and omits some clones. Under half of the omission traces to an unresolved V gene where checked; the cause of the rest is unknown. The sample table contains some 150,000 clones; only one count was recorded for under 95% of them. The top ten clonotypes cover roughly 3.3% of the sample. This sample comprised peripheral blood, obtained 28 days after the second AZD1222 dose. These receptors originate from an adult who received the AZD1222 COVID-19 vaccine.

The V call is TRBV19, the J call TRBJ2-7; D is uncertain. CDR1 is LNHDA, CDR2 SQIVND, per germline (reference sequence). Trimming stripped 8 bases from V and 0 bases from J, with 17 bases between. The CDR3 covers 15 residues. This chain's CDR3 is CASSSRASGSYEQYF. Here the CDR3 DNA reads TGTGCCAGTTCCTCCCGGGCCTCTGGCTCCTACGAGCAGTACTTC.

In this sample, this clone turned up once. J is TRBJ2-3 and V is TRBV24-1; the D is unclear. The length of the CDR3 is 14 residues. V dropped 5 bases and J dropped 1 base, with 9 bases sitting between them. Looked up from germline, CDR1 is KGHDR and CDR2 is SFDVKD. The CDR3 DNA is TGTGCCACCAGTGCCGAAGGAGGCACAGATACGCAGTATTTT. Protein: CATSAEGGTDTQYF.

The chain employs TRBV2 and TRBJ2-1, with 9 bases aligning to TRBD2. CDR3 length: 13 amino acids. The junction had 0 bases not matched to a gene; V was cut back by 2 bases and J by 7 bases. The V gene's germline CDR1 is SNHLY and CDR2 FYNNEI. The CDR3 nucleotides are TGTGCCAGCAGTGAAACTAGCGGGAATGAGCAGTTCTTC. Translation gives CASSETSGNEQFF.

Concerning this clone: This sample also contains other DNA sequences that code for the same CDR3. The V gene is TRBV28, the J gene TRBJ2-1; the D gene is possibly TRBD1 (5 bases). The CDR3 is made up of 13 amino acids. Germline lookup yields CDR1 MDHEN and CDR2 SYDVKM. V lost 3 bases and J lost 4, with 7 bases in between. The DNA for the CDR3 is TGTGCCAGCAGTTTGGGGCTTTACAATGAGCAGTTCTTC. Residues: CASSLGLYNEQFF.

The genes are TRBV7-2 and TRBJ2-3; D may correspond to TRBD1 or TRBD2 (5 bases each). Trimming took off 3 bases at V and 6 bases at J, with 13 bases between the two ends. The CDR3 contains 14 residues. CDR1 SGHTA and CDR2 FQGNSA come from the germline V gene. CDR3 sequence reads: CASSFRDAGDTQYF. The DNA of the CDR3 is TGTGCCAGCAGCTTCCGGGACGCCGGGGATACGCAGTATTTT.

The CDR3 nucleotides read TGTGCCAGCATTCAGGGCGGGGGGTCCTACGAGCAGTACTTC. It specifies CASIQGGGSYEQYF. The chain recombines TRBV28 with TRBJ2-7, with 8 bases fitting TRBD2. V lost 7 bases, J lost 1 base, and 6 bases stayed unmatched. Germline V CDR1 and CDR2: MDHEN, SYDVKM. The CDR3 extends over 14 amino acids.

This chain joins TRBV5-1 and TRBJ2-1, with 14 nucleotides matching TRBD2. The CDR3 contains 18 residues. The V gene end was trimmed by 0 bases and the J gene end by 6 bases; junction bases not matched to a gene: 8. The germline V gene encodes CDR1 SGHRS and CDR2 YFSETQ. CDR3 loop: CASSLGMTSGREVNEQFF. CDR3 in DNA: TGCGCCAGCAGCTTGGGTATGACTAGCGGGAGGGAGGTCAATGAGCAGTTCTTC.

In DNA, the CDR3 is TGTGCCAGCAGCTTGGCCCGGACAGGGGGCCACTATGGCTACACCTTC. Translating gives CASSLARTGGHYGYTF. This rearrangement joins TRBV5-6 to TRBJ1-2; 11 nucleotides match TRBD1. This CDR3 has 16 residues. V gave up 0 bases and J gave up 3 bases; unmatched junction bases: 4. Germline V gene sequence: CDR1 SGHDT, CDR2 YYEEEE.

This sequence joins TRBV9 and TRBJ1-2; D is perhaps TRBD1 (6 bases). This CDR3 comprises 13 residues. CDR1 is SGDLS, CDR2 YYNGEE, per germline. V was trimmed by 4 bases and J by 7 bases, leaving 14 bases between them. This CDR3 reads CASSLGGWSGYTF. In DNA, the CDR3 is TGTGCCAGCAGCTTAGGGGGGTGGAGTGGCTACACCTTC.

The rearrangement uses TRBV18 and TRBJ1-4; D is perhaps TRBD1 (5 bases). The CDR3 sequence is 17 residues long. CDR1 is KGHSH, CDR2 LQKENI, per germline. V lost 2 bases to trimming and J lost 3 bases, with 16 bases between them. The CDR3 region is CASSPTRGPASNEKLFF. The CDR3 nucleotides read TGTGCCAGCTCACCAACGAGGGGACCGGCCTCTAATGAAAAACTGTTTTTT.

The V call is TRBV19, the J call TRBJ1-6, with D tentatively TRBD1 (6 bases). This CDR3 spans 16 amino acids. Trimming left V 9 bases short and J 1 base short, with 16 bases between. Germline lookup yields CDR1 LNHDA and CDR2 SQIVND (reference sequence). CDR3 in DNA: TGTGCCAGCGCAAACAGGGAAAGGTCCTATAATTCACCCCTCCACTTT. It specifies CASANRERSYNSPLHF. The full variable domain, its missing parts supplied by reference TRBV19 and TRBJ1-6, is DGGITQSPKYLFRKEGQNVTLSCEQNLNHDAMYWYRQDPGQGLRLIYYSQIVNDFQKGDIAEGYSVSREKKESFPLTVTSAQKNPTAFYLCASANRERSYNSPLHFGNGTRLTVT.

The chain couples TRBV7-9 to TRBJ1-6, with TRBD1 as a possible D gene (5 bases). The CDR3 contains 17 residues. CDR1 and CDR2 (germline): SEHNR, FQNEAQ (reference sequence). Trimming pared 3 bases from V and 3 bases from J, leaving 15 bases between. Written as DNA, the CDR3 is TGTGCCAGCAGCTTCGGCAGGGCGGGCCTCTATAATTCACCCCTCCACTTT. Its protein product is CASSFGRAGLYNSPLHF.

This chain links TRBV3-1 (or the pseudogene TRBV3-2) with TRBJ1-2; D possibly corresponds to TRBD1 (6 bases). This CDR3 is 15 amino acids long. Germline lookup yields CDR1 LGHDT and CDR2 YNNKEL (reference sequence). Trimming took 0 bases from V and 5 from J, leaving 13 bases between them. The CDR3, as DNA: TGTGCCAGCAGCCAAGAATCGGGACACCAATATGGCTACACCTTC. Its protein product is CASSQESGHQYGYTF.

This chain joins TRBV12-3 or TRBV12-4 and TRBJ2-1; a possible D gene is TRBD2 (6 bases). The CDR3 spans 11 residues. Trimming stripped 3 bases from V and 10 bases from J, with 7 bases between. CDR3: CASSLDYEQFF. The CDR3 DNA reads as TGTGCCAGCAGTTTGGACTACGAGCAGTTCTTC.

The V call is TRBV19, the J call TRBJ2-3; TRBD2 is a possible D gene (6 bases). Germline assignment: CDR1 LNHDA and CDR2 SQIVND (reference sequence). The CDR3 loop spans 16 amino acids. The V end was cut by 3 bases, the J end by 1 base, with 14 bases between. The DNA of the CDR3 is TGTGCCAGTAGTATGGGGGTCGGACTACGCACAGATACGCAGTATTTT. Amino acid sequence: CASSMGVGLRTDTQYF.

This chain uses TRBV6-6 with TRBJ2-4, with a possible D match to TRBD2 (6 bases). Germline CDR1 is MNHNY and CDR2 is SVGAGI (reference sequence). Trimming pared 6 bases from V and 1 base from J, leaving 16 bases between. The CDR3 is 16 amino acids. In nucleotides, the CDR3 is TGTGCCAGCAGGAACCAGGAGGGCGAGGCCAAAAACATTCAGTACTTC. It encodes CASRNQEGEAKNIQYF.

In DNA, the CDR3 is TGTGCCAGCAGCTTCGAGGGTACTGAAGCTTTCTTT. Protein sequence: CASSFEGTEAFF. The rearrangement links TRBV11-2 to TRBJ1-1; D call uncertain. Germline V gene data show CDR1 as SGHAT and CDR2 as FQNNGV. CDR3 length equals 12 residues. Trimming pared 3 bases from V and 5 bases from J, leaving 7 bases between.

The chain is built from TRBV4-2 and TRBJ1-4, with D possibly matching TRBD1 (6 bases). Germline-derived CDR1 and CDR2 are LGHNA and YNFKEQ. The CDR3 extends over 16 amino acids. With 0 bases removed from V and 8 bases from J, the gap between germline ends came to 16 bases. DNA for the CDR3: TGTGCCAGCAGCCAAGATGCCGGGACATTCTCGGAAAAACTGTTTTTT. Amino acids: CASSQDAGTFSEKLFF.

The chain has TRBV4-3 and TRBJ1-3; D possibly corresponds to TRBD1 (5 bases). The germline V and J ends were trimmed by 4 bases and 2 bases, with 18 bases remaining between them. This CDR3 comprises 17 residues. Per the germline V gene, CDR1 is LGHNA and CDR2 is YSLEER. The CDR3 DNA sequence: TGCGCCAGCAGCCCCTCCTGGGAGGGGACCGCTGGAAACACCATATATTTT. Protein sequence: CASSPSWEGTAGNTIYF.

The CDR3 loop is CASSYSMARNEQFF. The CDR3 DNA is TGTGCCAGCAGTTACTCGATGGCCAGAAATGAGCAGTTCTTC. The V and J genes are TRBV6-5 and TRBJ2-1; D not resolved. CDR3 length: 14 amino acids. Germline V gene data show CDR1 as MNHEY and CDR2 as SVGAGI. The germline V and J ends were trimmed by 0 bases and 7 bases, with 10 bases remaining between them.

The V gene is TRBV5-4, the J gene TRBJ1-3; maybe TRBD1 (5 bases). V lost 5 bases to trimming and J lost 6 bases, with 15 bases between them. The germline CDR1 and CDR2 sequences are SGHNT and YYREEE (reference sequence). The CDR3 spans 14 residues. CDR3 residues: CASSRDRIQNTIYF. As DNA, the CDR3 is TGTGCCAGCAGTCGAGACAGAATACAAAACACCATATATTTT.

The V call is TRBV21-1, the J call TRBJ2-1. TRBV21-1 is classified as a pseudogene. CDR3 length: 17 amino acids. CDR3 in amino acids: CASSKALGFPAYNEQFF. CDR3 coding DNA: TGTGCCAGCAGCAAAGCGCTAGGGTTCCCAGCCTACAATGAGCAGTTCTTC.

V usage is TRBV2 and J usage is TRBJ1-1, with D perhaps matching TRBD1 (5 bases). Germline-derived CDR1 and CDR2 are SNHLY and FYNNEI. CDR3 size: 14 residues. The germline V and J ends were trimmed by 4 bases and 1 base, with 10 bases remaining between them. In DNA, the CDR3 is TGTGCCAGCAGTGTGGGCAGGGCGAACACTGAAGCTTTCTTT. It is translated as CASSVGRANTEAFF.

This chain uses TRBV4-1 with TRBJ1-2, with D possibly TRBD1 on 6 matching bases. This CDR3 spans 14 amino acids. CDR1 is MGHRA, CDR2 YSYEKL, per germline. Trimming pared 6 bases from V and 3 bases from J, leaving 14 bases between. Written as DNA, the CDR3 is TGCGCCAGCAGTCAGGGGCGGGGAGACTATGGCTACACCTTC. Translating it yields CASSQGRGDYGYTF.

The V gene is TRBV2, the J gene TRBJ2-7, with TRBD2 identical over 11 bases. V lost 8 bases and J lost 3; bases outside the gene matches: 6. The CDR3 extends over 14 amino acids. CDR1 and CDR2 (germline): SNHLY, FYNNEI. The CDR3 reads CASQTSGTIYEQYF. Written as DNA, the CDR3 is TGTGCCAGCCAGACTAGCGGGACGATCTACGAGCAGTACTTC.

This clone was counted a single time. The V and J genes are TRBV6-5 and TRBJ1-4; no clear D. The CDR3 loop spans 14 amino acids. In germline, CDR1 is MNHEY, CDR2 SVGAGI. Between the trimmed V and J ends, which lost 5 bases and 6 bases, there was a span of 13 bases. The CDR3 DNA sequence: TGTGCCAGCAGTCCTTCCCTCCCGCATGAAAAACTGTTTTTT. Amino acids: CASSPSLPHEKLFF.

The V gene is TRBV19, the J gene TRBJ2-7, with TRBD2 as a possible D gene (6 bases). The V gene's germline CDR1 is LNHDA and CDR2 SQIVND (reference sequence). CDR3 length: 14 amino acids. Trimming removed 4 bases at V and 4 bases at J, with 14 bases between. In DNA form, the CDR3 reads TGTGCCAGTAGTAAACGGGAGTCAGGTTACGAGCAGTACTTC. Encoded protein: CASSKRESGYEQYF.

V gene TRBV5-1 combines with J gene TRBJ2-3, with TRBD2 matching over 8 bases. CDR1 SGHRS and CDR2 YFSETQ come from the germline V gene. The CDR3 runs 16 residues. The trim removed 4 bases at V and 6 bases at J, leaving 13 bases unmatched. Here the CDR3 reads CASSPSLAGLYDTQYF. The CDR3 nucleotides read TGCGCCAGCAGCCCGTCCTTAGCGGGGCTTTATGATACGCAGTATTTT. Together with reference TRBV5-1 and TRBJ2-3, the CDR3 gives the full variable domain: KAGVTQTPRYLIKTRGQQVTLSCSPISGHRSVSWYQQTPGQGLQFLFEYFSETQRNKGNFPGRFSGRQFSNSRSEMNVSTLELGDSALYLCASSPSLAGLYDTQYFGPGTRLTVL.

The V call is TRBV2, the J call TRBJ1-5; TRBD1 is a possible D gene (5 bases). CDR1 is SNHLY, CDR2 FYNNEI, per germline. V was clipped by 5 bases and J by 7 bases, with 18 bases between them. This CDR3 is built from 15 residues. The DNA for the CDR3 is TGTGCCAGCAGTCGAGGGGACGCAGACGTCCAGCCCCAGCATTTT. Its translation: CASSRGDADVQPQHF.

The V and J genes are TRBV16 and TRBJ1-1; perhaps TRBD1 as D (5 bases). This CDR3 has 12 amino acids. The germline V gene has CDR1 KGHSY and CDR2 FQNENV. V was cut by 3 bases and J by 10 bases, with 12 bases left in between. The CDR3 protein is CASSQRTLGAFF. The DNA of the CDR3 is TGTGCCAGCAGCCAGCGGACACTCGGAGCTTTCTTT.

This chain connects TRBV7-2 to TRBJ2-7, with a possible D match to TRBD2 (5 bases). Looked up from germline, CDR1 is SGHTA and CDR2 is FQGNSA. The CDR3 is made up of 14 amino acids. V lost 1 base and J lost 6, with 13 bases in between. CDR3 DNA sequence: TGTGCCAGCAGCTTAGTCCGGGCTGAGGGCGAGCAGTACTTC. Its protein is CASSLVRAEGEQYF. The full variable domain, rest sourced from reference TRBV7-2 and TRBJ2-7, is GAGVSQSPSNKVTEKGKDVELRCDPISGHTALYWYRQSLGQGLEFLIYFQGNSAPDKSGLPSDRFSAERTGGSVSTLTIQRTQQEDSAVYLCASSLVRAEGEQYFGPGTRLTVT.